The present T cell receptor (beta chain) was sequenced within a study of T cell responses to AZD1222 COVID-19 vaccine. Study-wide context: Second-dose schedules of about 4 or about 12 weeks were combined.

In regard to this clone: What it binds is not known.

The CDR3 covers 12 residues. Germline V CDR1 and CDR2: GTSNPN, SVGIG (reference sequence). The method was immunoSEQ multiplex PCR; TCRdb's version includes in-frame clones alone and lacks a portion of them. Here the sample spans 150,000 to 200,000 clones, approximately 92% being singletons. Overall study results and limits: Females made up more of the donors, who were largely white British, and clonal diversity may have come out too low. Seropositive at baseline were only 5 to 7 AZD1222 recipients. With two AZD1222 doses given, Spike-specific TCR breadth and depth both rose.

The sequence was obtained from an adult in good health. The source material was peripheral blood, sampled on day 0 of AZD1222 vaccination. The chain has TRBV30 and TRBJ2-3, with TRBD2 matching 8 bases. CDR3 region: CSLAGGRDTQYF. DNA of the CDR3: TGTTCCCTCGCGGGGGGACGTGATACGCAGTATTTT.